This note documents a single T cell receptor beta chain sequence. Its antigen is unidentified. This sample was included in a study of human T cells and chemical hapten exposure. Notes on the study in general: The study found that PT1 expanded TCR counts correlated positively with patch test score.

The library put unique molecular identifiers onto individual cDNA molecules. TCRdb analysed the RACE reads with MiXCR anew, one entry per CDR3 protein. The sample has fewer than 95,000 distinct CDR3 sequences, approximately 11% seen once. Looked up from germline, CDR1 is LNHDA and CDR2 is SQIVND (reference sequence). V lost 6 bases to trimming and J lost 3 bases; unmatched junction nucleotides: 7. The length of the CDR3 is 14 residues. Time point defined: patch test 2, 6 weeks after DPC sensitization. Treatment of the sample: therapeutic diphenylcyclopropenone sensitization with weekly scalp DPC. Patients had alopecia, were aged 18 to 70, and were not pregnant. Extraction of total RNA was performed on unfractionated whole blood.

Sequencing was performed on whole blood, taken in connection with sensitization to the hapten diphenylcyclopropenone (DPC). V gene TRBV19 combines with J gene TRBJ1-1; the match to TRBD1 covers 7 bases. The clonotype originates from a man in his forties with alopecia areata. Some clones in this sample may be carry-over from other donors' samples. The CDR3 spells CASRPLDRDTEAFF. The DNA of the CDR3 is TGTGCCAGTAGACCACTCGACAGGGACACTGAAGCTTTCTTT.